This paragraph reports one TCR beta chain. The sample is drawn from a study of blood T cell repertoires in COVID-19. Study context: T cells, B-cell-depleted T cells, or PBMCs supplied cDNA or gDNA.

Germline lookup yields CDR1 SGHTA and CDR2 FQGNSA. This CDR3 is 13 amino acids long. The V gene lost 3 bases and the J gene lost 4 bases, with 6 bases spanning the gap. Per the authors' pipeline: Reference gene primer amplification gave estimated nucleated cell counts. The data were produced by immunoSEQ multiplex PCR, yet TCRdb's version contains in-frame clones alone and is incomplete. The DNA was the basis for D and trimming; V, J and clone size are from that table. The data contain roughly 87,000 clones, 86% of them singletons. The TCR was taken from a man in his fifties or sixties with active COVID-19. This chain uses TRBV7-2 with TRBJ1-4; D not resolved. Sequenced sample: peripheral blood. DNA for the CDR3: TGTGCCAGCAGCTTGGCCCGTAATGAAAAACTGTTTTTT. This encodes CASSLARNEKLFF.